The 10 T cell receptor beta chains presented below share a single source sample, sequenced in a study of monozygotic twins with cystic fibrosis. Produced via immunoSEQ multiplex PCR; TCRdb's table is partial and in-frame only. The table shows 30,000 or so clones, with roughly 96% occurring only once. Sequences were obtained from blood. These receptors came from a girl under 10 years old with cystic fibrosis.

V gene TRBV30 combines with J gene TRBJ2-3; TRBD2 is a possible D gene (6 bases). The germline CDR1 and CDR2 sequences are GTSNPN and SVGIG (reference sequence). This CDR3 has 14 residues. V gave up 2 bases and J gave up 2 bases, with 11 bases separating them. The CDR3 DNA follows: TGTGCCTGGAGTTTAGCGGAGTACACAGATACGCAGTATTTT. Protein product: CAWSLAEYTDTQYF.

The chain employs TRBV15 and TRBJ1-2; D unclear. Germline V CDR1 and CDR2: LNHNV, YYDKDF (reference sequence). V shed 0 bases and J shed 3 bases, with 8 bases lying between them. The CDR3 length is 14 residues. The CDR3 here is CATSRDLADYGYTF. The DNA for the CDR3 is TGTGCCACCAGCAGAGATCTGGCGGACTATGGCTACACCTTC.

This chain joins TRBV18 and TRBJ1-1, with D unclear. This CDR3 is built from 17 residues. CDR1 and CDR2 (germline): KGHSH, LQKENI. Trimming took 1 base from V and 0 from J, leaving 15 bases between them. CDR3 protein: CASSPLPNLEMNTEAFF. The DNA for the CDR3 is TGTGCCAGCTCACCACTTCCCAACCTGGAGATGAACACTGAAGCTTTCTTT.

The chain has TRBV6-1 and TRBJ1-4; D ambiguous. The germline V gene encodes CDR1 MNHNS and CDR2 SASEGT. This CDR3 is built from 14 residues. The V end lost 0 bases, the J end lost 3 bases, and 5 bases lay between the germline ends. The CDR3 spells CASSEAIANEKLFF. The CDR3 DNA follows: TGTGCCAGCAGTGAAGCGATTGCTAATGAAAAACTGTTTTTT.

This clone was observed once. J is TRBJ2-6 and V is TRBV5-1; 11 bases fit TRBD1. The CDR3 consists of 20 residues. Trimming took 0 bases from V and 4 from J; bases not matched to a gene: 12. Germline V lookup: CDR1 SGHRS, CDR2 YFSETQ. DNA for the CDR3: TGCGCCAGCAGCTTGGACCCCGGACAGGGGGCGCTTGGAGGGGCCAACGTCCTGACTTTC. Its protein is CASSLDPGQGALGGANVLTF. Drawing the rest from reference TRBV5-1 and TRBJ2-6, the complete variable domain is KAGVTQTPRYLIKTRGQQVTLSCSPISGHRSVSWYQQTPGQGLQFLFEYFSETQRNKGNFPGRFSGRQFSNSRSEMNVSTLELGDSALYLCASSLDPGQGALGGANVLTFGAGSRLTVL.

The chain is built from TRBV9 and TRBJ1-1, with D possibly being TRBD1 (5 bases). CDR3 length: 14 amino acids. Germline V gives CDR1 SGDLS, CDR2 YYNGEE. Between the trimmed V and J ends, which lost 1 base and 5 bases, there was a span of 12 bases. The CDR3 sequence is CASSVQGVGTEAFF. The CDR3 nucleotides read TGTGCCAGCAGCGTACAGGGAGTTGGGACTGAAGCTTTCTTT.

This chain connects TRBV5-1 to TRBJ2-2, with 9 positions matching TRBD2. J lost 0 bases, V lost 0 bases, and 6 bases had no gene match. The CDR3 contains 18 residues. In germline, CDR1 is SGHRS, CDR2 YFSETQ. CDR3 coding DNA: TGCGCCAGCAGCTTGGAAGAACTAGCGGGTTCGAACACCGGGGAGCTGTTTTTT. Translated, it gives CASSLEELAGSNTGELFF.

The rearrangement joins TRBV7-9 to TRBJ1-5; D unclear. Trimming removed 4 bases from V and 4 bases from J, with 8 bases in between. CDR3 size: 13 residues. Germline CDR1 reads SEHNR; CDR2 reads FQNEAQ (reference sequence). The CDR3 loop reads CASSWTVNQPQHF. The CDR3 DNA reads as TGTGCCAGCAGCTGGACGGTGAATCAGCCCCAGCATTTT.

This chain joins TRBV5-4 and TRBJ2-2; TRBD2 is a possible D gene (5 bases). This CDR3 spans 15 amino acids. CDR1 SGHNT and CDR2 YYREEE come from the germline V gene (reference sequence). V was pared by 6 bases and J by 6 bases, with 18 bases between. DNA for the CDR3: TGTGCCAGCACCCGGGAAAATTGGGCCTCCGGGGAGCTGTTTTTT. It translates to CASTRENWASGELFF.

This chain links TRBV9 with TRBJ1-1, with unresolved D. Germline V gene data show CDR1 as SGDLS and CDR2 as YYNGEE. V gave up 2 bases and J gave up 1 base, with 9 bases separating them. The CDR3 spans 14 residues. CDR3 residues: CASSVQTRNTEAFF. CDR3 in DNA: TGTGCCAGCAGCGTCCAGACGAGGAACACTGAAGCTTTCTTT.